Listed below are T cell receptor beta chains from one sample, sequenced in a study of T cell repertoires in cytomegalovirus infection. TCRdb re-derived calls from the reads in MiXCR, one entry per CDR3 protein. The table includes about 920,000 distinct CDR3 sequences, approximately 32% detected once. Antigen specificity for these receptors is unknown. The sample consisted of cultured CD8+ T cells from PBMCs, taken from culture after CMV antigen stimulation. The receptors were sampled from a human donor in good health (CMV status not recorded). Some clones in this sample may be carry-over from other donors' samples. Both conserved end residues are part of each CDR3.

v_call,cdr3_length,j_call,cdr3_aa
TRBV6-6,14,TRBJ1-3,CASSERELGNTIYF
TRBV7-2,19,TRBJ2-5,CASSPSGTGGVFWEETQYF
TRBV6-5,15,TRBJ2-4,CASSKGRVAKNIQYF
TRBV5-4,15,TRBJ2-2,CASSLERGRAGELFF
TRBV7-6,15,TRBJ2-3,CASREDPRLTDTQYF
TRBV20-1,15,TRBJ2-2,CSANNRESNTGELFF
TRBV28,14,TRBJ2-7,CASSPPGTTYEQYF
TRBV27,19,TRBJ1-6,CASSPDGTSRSSYNSPLHF
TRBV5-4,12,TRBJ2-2,CASGAGLQQLFF
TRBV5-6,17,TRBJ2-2,CASSWIRDRGLVGELFF
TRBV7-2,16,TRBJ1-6,CASSLGGTDYNSPLHF
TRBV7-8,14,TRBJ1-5,CASGDRYSNQPQHF
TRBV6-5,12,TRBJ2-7,CASSYPGAEQYF
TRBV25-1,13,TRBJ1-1,CASRLSVNTEAFF
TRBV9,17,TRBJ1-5,CASSMGQAPADNQPQHF
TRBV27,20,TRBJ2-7,CASSPGLDTTPTSNPYEQYF
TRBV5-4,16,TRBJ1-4,CASSLVSGGNNEKLFF
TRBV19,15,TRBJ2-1,CASSVASGVLNEQFF
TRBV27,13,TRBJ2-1,CASSISTYNEQFF
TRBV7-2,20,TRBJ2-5,CASSLVQLAGGPRVEETQYF